This T cell receptor (beta chain) was obtained from a study of T cell repertoires in cytomegalovirus infection. Points from the study as a whole: CMV-specific TCR beta clonotypes restricted by HLA-C dominated the ex vivo response.

As concerns this clonotype: Its antigen is unknown.

One entry per CDR3 protein results from TCRdb running MiXCR on the reads. Of roughly 990,000 distinct CDR3 sequences detected, about a third appear once; the ten largest clones hold 13%. The receptor's source is a human donor in good health (CMV status not recorded). Some clones in this sample may be carry-over from other donors' samples. This material consisted of cultured CD8+ T cells from PBMCs, taken from culture after CMV antigen stimulation.

CDR3 bases: TGTGCCAGCAGCCAGAGGACGGGGGGCGCCGGGGAGCTGTTTTTT. This codes for CASSQRTGGAGELFF. This chain joins TRBV7-9 and TRBJ2-2, with TRBD2 as a possible D gene (7 bases). CDR1 SEHNR and CDR2 FQNEAQ come from the germline V gene (reference sequence). The ends were cut back, 5 bases at V and 6 bases at J, with 16 bases in the middle. This CDR3 has 15 amino acids.